This TCR beta chain was found in a study of T cells after yellow fever vaccination. Study-level information: Fractions of low cell number were prepared using SMART-Seq v4 Ultra Low Input.

Whole-study findings and limits: Subsequent to the booster, the majority of primary-vaccination clones reappeared (about 97% CD4, about 90% CD8). Researchers report a weaker secondary response that nonetheless peaked faster, day 5 versus 15.

A 5'RACE template-switching step, the method used to make TCR cDNA, added a universal primer site and UMIs. TCRdb passed the 5' RACE reads through MiXCR, listing each CDR3 protein once. Of 300,000 to 350,000 distinct CDR3 sequences listed, 7% to 10% were seen once; the top ten hold 15% to 20%. This clonotype was observed a few times. Antigen unknown. CDR1 and CDR2 (germline): SGHVS, FNYEAQ. Trimming shortened V by 3 bases and J by 5 bases, and 22 bases separated the two germline ends. CDR3 length: 17 residues. The source material was PBMCs, sampled roughly 46 days after the first yellow fever vaccination. The V gene is TRBV7-6, the J gene TRBJ2-5; weak D call: TRBD1 (6 bases). This TCR derives from a man between 18 and 29 years old who received the YFV17D yellow fever vaccine. The CDR3 DNA follows: TGTGCCAGCAGCTTCGCTGGCAGGGGATATAGTGTGGAGACCCAGTACTTC. This encodes CASSFAGRGYSVETQYF.